This T cell receptor (beta chain) was captured in a study of cytomegalovirus exposure and HLA in healthy donors. The study ran its PCR with 60 Vbeta and 13 Jbeta primers. TCRdb keeps only in-frame clones here, not all; method: immunoSEQ multiplex PCR. The sample has approximately 190,000 clones; around 85% are singletons. Trimming left V 0 bases short and J 2 bases short, with 8 bases between. The CDR3 totals 14 residues. Germline CDR1 and CDR2: ENHRY and SYGVKD. This clone turned up a few times. Its antigen is unknown. Study-level results: A later analysis linked a missense variant in DCLRE1C to the trimming of TCR beta V and J genes. Reportedly, HLA-A and HLA-B alleles of most subjects were accurately predicted from TCR beta. For most TCR beta V segments, an earlier analysis put the productive rate at about 90% or about 30% of the time.

The V gene is TRBV10-3, the J gene TRBJ2-7; no firm D call. The receptor was derived from a man aged 45-65 years in good health and CMV-seronegative. Sequences were obtained from PBMCs. The CDR3 coding sequence is TGTGCCATCAGTGAGTCGCGACAAACCTACGAGCAGTACTTC. Protein product: CAISESRQTYEQYF.